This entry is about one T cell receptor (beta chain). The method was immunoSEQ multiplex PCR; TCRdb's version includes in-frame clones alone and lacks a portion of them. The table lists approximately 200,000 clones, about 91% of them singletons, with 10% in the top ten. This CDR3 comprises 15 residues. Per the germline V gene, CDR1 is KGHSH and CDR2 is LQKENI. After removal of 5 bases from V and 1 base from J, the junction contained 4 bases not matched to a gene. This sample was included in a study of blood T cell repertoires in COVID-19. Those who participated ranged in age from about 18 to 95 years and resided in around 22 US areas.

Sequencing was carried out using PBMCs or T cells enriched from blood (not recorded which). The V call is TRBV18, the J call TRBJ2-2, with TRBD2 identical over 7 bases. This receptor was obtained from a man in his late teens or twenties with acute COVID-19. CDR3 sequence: CASSGRGLNTGELFF. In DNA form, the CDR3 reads TGTGCCAGCTCAGGGAGGGGCTTGAACACCGGGGAGCTGTTTTTT.